The entry that follows covers one T cell receptor beta chain sequence. Its cognate antigen is unknown. 13 Jbeta primers and 60 Vbeta primers were used for the PCR. Clones were read by immunoSEQ multiplex PCR, and TCRdb kept only the in-frame ones, dropping some. Among some 95,000 clones listed, about 72% were seen once. These data come from a study of cytomegalovirus exposure and HLA in healthy donors. The study, taken as a whole, reports: TCR beta chains numbering more than 150 were designated cytomegalovirus-associated.

CDR3 size: 12 residues. Trimming cost V 2 bases and J 7 bases; bases outside gene matches: 1. CDR1 is GTSNPN, CDR2 SVGIG, per germline (reference sequence). The receptor was derived from a man aged 25-40 years in good health and CMV-seronegative. The V call is TRBV30, the J call TRBJ1-2; 10 bases map to TRBD1. The material sequenced was PBMCs. The CDR3 DNA reads TGTGCCTGGAGTTGGGACAGGGGTGGCTACACCTTC. As protein: CAWSWDRGGYTF.